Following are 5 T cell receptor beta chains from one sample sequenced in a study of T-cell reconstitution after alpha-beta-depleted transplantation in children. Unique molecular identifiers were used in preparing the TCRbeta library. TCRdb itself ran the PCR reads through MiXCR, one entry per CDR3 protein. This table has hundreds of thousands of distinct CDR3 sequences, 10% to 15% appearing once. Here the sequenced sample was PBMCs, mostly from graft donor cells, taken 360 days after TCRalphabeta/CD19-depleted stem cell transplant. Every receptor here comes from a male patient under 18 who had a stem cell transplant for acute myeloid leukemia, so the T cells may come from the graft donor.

This CDR3 reads CASSLSLSYNEQFF. The CDR3 nucleotides are TGTGCCAGCAGTCTGAGTCTCTCCTACAATGAGCAGTTCTTC. The rearrangement links TRBV6-1 to TRBJ2-1; D gene ambiguous. CDR1 MNHNS and CDR2 SASEGT come from the germline V gene. The CDR3 is 14 residues long. V was pared by 5 bases and J by 0 bases, with 8 bases between.

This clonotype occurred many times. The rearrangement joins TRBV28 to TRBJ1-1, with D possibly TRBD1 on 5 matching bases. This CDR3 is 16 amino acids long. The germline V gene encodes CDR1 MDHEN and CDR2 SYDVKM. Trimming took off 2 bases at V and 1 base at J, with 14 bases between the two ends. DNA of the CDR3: TGTGCCAGCAGTTTAGGTCCCCAAACAGGGAACACTGAAGCTTTCTTT. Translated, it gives CASSLGPQTGNTEAFF. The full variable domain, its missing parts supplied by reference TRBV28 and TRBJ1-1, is DVKVTQSSRYLVKRTGEKVFLECVQDMDHENMFWYRQDPGLGLRLIYFSYDVKMKEKGDIPEGYSVSREKKERFSLILESASTNQTSMYLCASSLGPQTGNTEAFFGQGTRLTVV.

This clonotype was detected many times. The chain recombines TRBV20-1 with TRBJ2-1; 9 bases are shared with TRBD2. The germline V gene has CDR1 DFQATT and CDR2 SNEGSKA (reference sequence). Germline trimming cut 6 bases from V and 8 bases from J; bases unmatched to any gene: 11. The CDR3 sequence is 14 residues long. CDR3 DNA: TGCAGTGCCCTCTTAGCGGGAGCTAGAGATGAGCAGTTCTTC. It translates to CSALLAGARDEQFF.

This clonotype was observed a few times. This CDR3 is CSVEGAVNRPTYEQYF. The CDR3 coding sequence is TGCAGCGTTGAGGGTGCGGTGAACAGGCCGACCTACGAGCAGTACTTC. V gene TRBV29-1 combines with J gene TRBJ2-7, with D possibly TRBD1 on 5 matching bases. Trimming removed 3 bases at V and 2 bases at J, with 20 bases between. The CDR3 length is 16 residues. Germline CDR1 is SQVTM and CDR2 is ANQGSEA.

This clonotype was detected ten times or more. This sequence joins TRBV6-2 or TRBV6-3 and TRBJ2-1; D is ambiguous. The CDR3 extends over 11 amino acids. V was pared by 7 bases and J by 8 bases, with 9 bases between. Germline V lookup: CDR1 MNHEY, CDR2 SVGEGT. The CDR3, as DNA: TGTGCCAGCATGAGGCGCGATGAGCAGTTCTTC. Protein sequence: CASMRRDEQFF.